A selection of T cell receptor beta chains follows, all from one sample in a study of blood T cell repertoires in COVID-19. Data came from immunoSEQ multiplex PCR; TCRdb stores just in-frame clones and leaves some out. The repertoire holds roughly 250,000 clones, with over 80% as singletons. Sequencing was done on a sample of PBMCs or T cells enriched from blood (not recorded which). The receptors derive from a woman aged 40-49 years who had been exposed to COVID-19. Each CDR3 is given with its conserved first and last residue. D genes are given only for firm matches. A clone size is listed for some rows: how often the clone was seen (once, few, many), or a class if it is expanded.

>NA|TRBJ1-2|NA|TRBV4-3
CASSQWAETNYGYTF
TGCGCCAGCAGCCAATGGGCAGAAACTAACTATGGCTACACCTTC
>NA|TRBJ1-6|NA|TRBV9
CASSTSGTRNSPLHF
TGTGCCAGCAGCACCAGTGGGACAAGGAATTCACCCCTCCACTTT
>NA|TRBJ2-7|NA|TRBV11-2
CASRPGQTYEQYF
TGTGCCAGCAGACCAGGACAGACCTACGAGCAGTACTTC
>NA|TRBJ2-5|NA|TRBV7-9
CASSDLGTQETQYF
TGTGCCAGCAGCGATCTAGGAACCCAAGAGACCCAGTACTTC
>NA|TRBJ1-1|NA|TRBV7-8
CASSSDRNTEAFF
TGTGCCAGCAGTTCTGACAGAAACACTGAAGCTTTCTTT
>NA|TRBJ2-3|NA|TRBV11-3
CASSKSDYTQYF
TGTGCCAGCAGTAAGTCCGACTATACGCAGTATTTT
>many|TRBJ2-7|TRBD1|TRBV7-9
CASSLGTGIGEQYF
TGTGCCAGCAGCTTAGGGACAGGGATAGGCGAGCAGTACTTC
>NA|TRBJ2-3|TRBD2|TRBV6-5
CATASGTRTDTQYF
TGTGCCACCGCTAGCGGTACCCGCACAGATACGCAGTATTTT
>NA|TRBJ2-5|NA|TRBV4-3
CASSQAQGRRETQYF
TGCGCCAGCAGCCAAGCGCAGGGTAGGCGAGAGACCCAGTACTTC
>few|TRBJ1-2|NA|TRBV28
CASSLLYDRNGYTF
TGTGCCAGCAGTTTACTATATGACAGAAATGGCTACACCTTC
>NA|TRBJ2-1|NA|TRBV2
CASRTDFTGVSEQFF
TGTGCCAGCAGGACAGACTTCACGGGTGTAAGTGAGCAGTTCTTC
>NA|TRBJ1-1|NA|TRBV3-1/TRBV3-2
CASSPRTVMNTEAFF
TGTGCCAGCAGCCCCCGGACAGTTATGAACACTGAAGCTTTCTTT
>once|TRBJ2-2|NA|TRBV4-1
CASSQLGANTGELFF
TGCGCCAGCAGCCAACTAGGCGCGAACACCGGGGAGCTGTTTTTT
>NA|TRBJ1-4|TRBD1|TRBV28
CASSFGQGFEKLFF
TGTGCCAGCAGTTTCGGACAGGGATTCGAAAAACTGTTTTTT
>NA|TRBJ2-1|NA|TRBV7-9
CASSLIFNEQFF
TGTGCCAGCAGCTTAATATTCAATGAGCAGTTCTTC
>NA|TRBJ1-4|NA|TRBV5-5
CASSLDQGGKLFF
TGTGCCAGCAGCTTGGATCAGGGAGGAAAACTGTTTTTT
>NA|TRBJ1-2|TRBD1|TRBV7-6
CASSLPTGGRDGYTF
TGTGCCAGCAGCCTACCGACAGGGGGCAGAGATGGCTACACCTTC
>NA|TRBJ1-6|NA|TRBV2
CASSEGVRVRNSPLHF
TGTGCCAGCAGTGAGGGCGTCAGGGTGAGAAATTCACCCCTCCACTTT
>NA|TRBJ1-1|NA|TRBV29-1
CSGGWRMNTEAFF
TGCAGCGGTGGTTGGAGGATGAACACTGAAGCTTTCTTT
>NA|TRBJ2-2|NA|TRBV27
CASSPLDTNTGELFF
TGTGCCAGCAGTCCCCTGGACACGAACACCGGGGAGCTGTTTTTT
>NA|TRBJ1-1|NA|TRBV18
CASSSGGTEAFF
TGTGCCAGCTCATCCGGGGGCACTGAAGCTTTCTTT
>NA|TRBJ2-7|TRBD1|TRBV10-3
CAISESRMDREVNEQYF
TGTGCCATCAGTGAGTCGAGAATGGACAGGGAGGTCAACGAGCAGTACTTC
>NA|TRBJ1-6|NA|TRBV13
CASSLAGVISPLHF
TGTGCCAGCAGCCTGGCGGGGGTTATTTCACCCCTCCACTTT
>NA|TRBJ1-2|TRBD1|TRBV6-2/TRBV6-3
CASSPPGQGAFGYTF
TGTGCCAGCAGTCCGCCGGGACAGGGGGCGTTTGGCTACACCTTC
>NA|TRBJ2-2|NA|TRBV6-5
CASSYDSAGELFF
TGTGCCAGCAGTTACGACAGCGCCGGGGAGCTGTTTTTT
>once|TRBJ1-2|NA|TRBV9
CASSVVPGVGYGYTF
TGTGCCAGCAGCGTAGTTCCAGGGGTTGGCTATGGCTACACCTTC
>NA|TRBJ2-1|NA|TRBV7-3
CASSLQQGLSEQFF
TGTGCCAGCAGCCTCCAACAGGGTCTGAGTGAGCAGTTCTTC
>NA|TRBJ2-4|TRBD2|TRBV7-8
CASSTGTTRGDIQYF
TGTGCCAGCAGCACCGGGACTACACGGGGGGACATTCAGTACTTC
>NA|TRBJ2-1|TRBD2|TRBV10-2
CASSAPRGLAGATYNEQFF
TGCGCCAGCAGCGCCCCTCGGGGACTAGCGGGAGCAACCTACAATGAGCAGTTCTTC
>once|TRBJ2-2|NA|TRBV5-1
CASSSTYGTTNTGELFF
TGTGCCAGCAGCTCCACATATGGGACAACGAACACCGGGGAGCTGTTTTTT
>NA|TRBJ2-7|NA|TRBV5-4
CASSPGGGGSYEQYF
TGTGCCAGCAGCCCGGGTGGTGGAGGCTCCTACGAGCAGTACTTC
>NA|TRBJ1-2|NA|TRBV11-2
CASSLLAGRMSYGYTF
TGTGCCAGCAGCTTATTAGCAGGGCGGATGTCCTATGGCTACACCTTC
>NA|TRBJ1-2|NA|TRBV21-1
CASSNWGGYGYTF
TGTGCCAGCAGCAATTGGGGAGGCTATGGCTACACCTTC
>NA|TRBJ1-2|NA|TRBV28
CASTSYNYGYTF
TGTGCCAGCACCTCTTATAACTATGGCTACACCTTC
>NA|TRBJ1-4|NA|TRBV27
CASSLAAGHGLFF
TGTGCCAGCAGTTTAGCGGCAGGGCATGGACTGTTTTTT
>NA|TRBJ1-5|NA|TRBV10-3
CAISEMSSNQPQHF
TGTGCCATCAGTGAGATGAGTAGCAATCAGCCCCAGCATTTT
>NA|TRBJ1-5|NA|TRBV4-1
CASSQILAGVNQPQHF
TGCGCCAGCAGCCAAATACTTGCGGGGGTCAATCAGCCCCAGCATTTT
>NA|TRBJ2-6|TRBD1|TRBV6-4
CASSPLTGTSGANVLTF
TGTGCCAGCAGTCCCCTGACAGGGACCTCTGGGGCCAACGTCCTGACTTTC
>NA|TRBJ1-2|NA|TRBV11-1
CASSIDPRTYGYTF
TGTGCCAGCAGCATAGACCCTAGAACCTATGGCTACACCTTC
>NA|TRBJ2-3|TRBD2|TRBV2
CASSEVAGGSSTQYF
TGTGCCAGCAGTGAAGTAGCGGGGGGGAGTTCTACGCAGTATTTT
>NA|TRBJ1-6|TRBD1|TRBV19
CASSPSDRGSNSPLHF
TGTGCCAGTAGTCCATCGGACAGGGGGAGTAATTCACCCCTCCACTTT
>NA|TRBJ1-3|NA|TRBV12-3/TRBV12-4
CASSLGLDTIYF
TGTGCCAGCAGTTTAGGACTAGACACCATATATTTT
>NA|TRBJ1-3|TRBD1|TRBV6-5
CASSYSTGDGNTIYF
TGTGCCAGCAGTTACTCGACAGGGGACGGAAACACCATATATTTT
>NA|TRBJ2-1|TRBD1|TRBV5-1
CASSLFQGARSYNEQFF
TGCGCCAGCAGCTTATTCCAGGGGGCCCGGTCCTACAATGAGCAGTTCTTC
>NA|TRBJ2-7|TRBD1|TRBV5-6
CASSLRTGAAEQYF
TGTGCCAGCAGCCTCCGGACAGGGGCTGCCGAGCAGTACTTC
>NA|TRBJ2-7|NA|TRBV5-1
CASSLAPRSSVVSYEQYF
TGCGCCAGCAGCTTGGCCCCTAGGTCCTCCGTGGTCTCCTACGAGCAGTACTTC
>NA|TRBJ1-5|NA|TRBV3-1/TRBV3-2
CASSQGAGDQPQHF
TGTGCCAGCAGCCAGGGCGCAGGGGATCAGCCCCAGCATTTT
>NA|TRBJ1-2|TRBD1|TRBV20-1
CSASGGTGIGSYGYTF
TGCAGTGCTAGTGGGGGGACAGGGATAGGGAGCTATGGCTACACCTTC
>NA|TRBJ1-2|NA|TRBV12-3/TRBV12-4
CASSLVQDYGYTF
TGTGCCAGCAGTTTGGTCCAGGACTATGGCTACACCTTC
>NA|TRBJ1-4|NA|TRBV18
CASSPQPNNEKLFF
TGTGCCAGCTCACCACAGCCGAATAATGAAAAACTGTTTTTT